The clone carrying this T cell receptor beta chain was picked up many times. Its cognate antigen is unknown. Each CDR3 protein gets one entry after TCRdb re-called the reads with MiXCR. In the table there are roughly 500,000 distinct CDR3 sequences, 16% of which are singletons. This sample was taken from a study of T cell repertoires in cytomegalovirus infection. Study-wide background: Public TCR beta signatures marked donors with CMV infection and the matching HLA.

The CDR3 covers 16 residues. Germline assignment: CDR1 ENHRY and CDR2 SYGVKD. Trimming at V came to 0 bases and at J to 4 bases, leaving 5 bases not matched to a gene. Study-wide findings and caveats: The study found HLA-C-restricted CMV-specific TCR beta clonotypes dominating the ex vivo response. The study identified carriers of CMV plus the relevant HLA from cumulative public TCR beta family frequency.

Sequenced sample: CD8+ T cells from PBMCs. The clonotype originates from a human donor in good health (CMV status not recorded). Some clones in this sample may be carry-over from other donors' samples. The chain links TRBV10-3 to TRBJ1-4, with 7 bases that match TRBD1. The CDR3 loop reads CAISESEGALNEKLFF. The DNA of the CDR3 is TGTGCCATCAGTGAGTCGGAGGGGGCCCTTAATGAAAAACTGTTTTTT.